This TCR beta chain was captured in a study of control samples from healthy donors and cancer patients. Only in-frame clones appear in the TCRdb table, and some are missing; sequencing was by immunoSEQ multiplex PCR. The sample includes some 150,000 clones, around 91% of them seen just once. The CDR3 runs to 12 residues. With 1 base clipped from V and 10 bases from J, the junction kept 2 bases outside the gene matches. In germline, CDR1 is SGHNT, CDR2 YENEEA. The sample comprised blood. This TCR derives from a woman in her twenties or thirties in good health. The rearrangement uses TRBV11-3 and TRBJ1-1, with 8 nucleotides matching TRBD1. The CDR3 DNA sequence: TGTGCCAGCAGCTTAGTGCAGGGGGCAGCTTTCTTT. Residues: CASSLVQGAAFF.